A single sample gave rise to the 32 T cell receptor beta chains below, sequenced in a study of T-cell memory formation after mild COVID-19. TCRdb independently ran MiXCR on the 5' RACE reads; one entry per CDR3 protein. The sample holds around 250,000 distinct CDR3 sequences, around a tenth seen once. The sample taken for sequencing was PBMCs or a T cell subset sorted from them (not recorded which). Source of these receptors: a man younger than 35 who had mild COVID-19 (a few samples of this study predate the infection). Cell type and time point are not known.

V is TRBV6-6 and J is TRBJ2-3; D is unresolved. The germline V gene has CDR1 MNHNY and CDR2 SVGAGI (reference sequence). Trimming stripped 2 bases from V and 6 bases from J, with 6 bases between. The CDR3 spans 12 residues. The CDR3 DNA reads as TGTGCCAGCAGTTACATTCGGGATACGCAGTATTTT. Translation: CASSYIRDTQYF.

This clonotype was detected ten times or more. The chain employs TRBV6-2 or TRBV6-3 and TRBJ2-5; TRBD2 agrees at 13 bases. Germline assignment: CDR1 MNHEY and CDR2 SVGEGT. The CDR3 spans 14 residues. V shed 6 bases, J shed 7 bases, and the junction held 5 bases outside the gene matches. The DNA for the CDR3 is TGTGCCAGCAGGGGACTAGCGGGGATGATGACCCAGTACTTC. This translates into CASRGLAGMMTQYF.

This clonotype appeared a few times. As DNA, the CDR3 is TGTGCCAGCAGTTGGCGACAGGGGGCCTATGAGCAGTTCTTC. As protein: CASSWRQGAYEQFF. The chain couples TRBV12-3 or TRBV12-4 to TRBJ2-1, with 10 bases fitting TRBD1. The V and J ends lost 4 bases and 8 bases, in that order; junction bases with no gene match: 5. The CDR3 runs 14 residues.

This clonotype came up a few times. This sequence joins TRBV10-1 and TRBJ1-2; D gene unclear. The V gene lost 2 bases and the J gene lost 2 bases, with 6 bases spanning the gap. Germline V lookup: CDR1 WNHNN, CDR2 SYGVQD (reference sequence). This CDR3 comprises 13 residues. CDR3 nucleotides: TGCGCCAGCAGTGAGAACGGGAACTATGGCTACACCTTC. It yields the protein CASSENGNYGYTF.

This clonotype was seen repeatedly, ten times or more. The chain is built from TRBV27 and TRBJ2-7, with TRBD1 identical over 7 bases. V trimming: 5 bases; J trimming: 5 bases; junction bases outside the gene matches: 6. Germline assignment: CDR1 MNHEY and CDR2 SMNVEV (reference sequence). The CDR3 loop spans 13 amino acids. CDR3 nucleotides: TGTGCCAGCAGTCCCCATGACAGGGACGAGCAGTACGTC. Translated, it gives CASSPHDRDEQYV.

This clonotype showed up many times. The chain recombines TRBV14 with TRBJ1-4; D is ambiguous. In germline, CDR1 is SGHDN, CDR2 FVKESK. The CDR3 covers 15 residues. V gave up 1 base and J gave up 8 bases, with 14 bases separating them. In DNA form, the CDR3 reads TGTGCCAGCAGCCAAGGGGCTCGGGGAGGCGAAAAACTGTTTTTT. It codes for CASSQGARGGEKLFF.

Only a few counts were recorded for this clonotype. The CDR3, as DNA: TGCGCCAGCAGCTCAACAGGGGGATTGAACACTGAAGCTTTCTTT. This encodes CASSSTGGLNTEAFF. The chain employs TRBV5-1 and TRBJ1-1, with TRBD1 identical over 8 bases. The CDR3 spans 15 residues. V lost 3 bases and J lost 0; bases outside the gene matches: 4. CDR1 is SGHRS and CDR2 is YFSETQ in the germline V gene.

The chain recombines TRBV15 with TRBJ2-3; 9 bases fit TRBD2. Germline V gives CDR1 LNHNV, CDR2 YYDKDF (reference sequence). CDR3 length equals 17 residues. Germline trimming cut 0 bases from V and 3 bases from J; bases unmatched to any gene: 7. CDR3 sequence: CATSRDRLAAATDTQYF. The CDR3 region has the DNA TGTGCCACCAGCAGAGATCGACTAGCGGCGGCAACAGATACGCAGTATTTT.

CDR3 sequence (DNA): TGCGCCAGCAGCTTTAGTTTTGGGGTCCGAGGCACTGAAGCTTTCTTT. Translation gives CASSFSFGVRGTEAFF. J is TRBJ1-1 and V is TRBV5-1; D not resolved. This CDR3 is 16 amino acids long. Germline V gives CDR1 SGHRS, CDR2 YFSETQ. The ends were cut back, 2 bases at V and 4 bases at J, with 18 bases in the middle.

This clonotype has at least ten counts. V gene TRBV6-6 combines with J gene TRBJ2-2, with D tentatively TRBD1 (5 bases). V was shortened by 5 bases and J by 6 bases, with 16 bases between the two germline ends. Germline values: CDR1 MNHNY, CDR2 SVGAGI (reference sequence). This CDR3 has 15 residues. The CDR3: CASSPPPGFAGELFF. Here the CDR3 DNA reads TGTGCCAGCAGTCCCCCCCCAGGGTTTGCCGGGGAGCTGTTTTTT.

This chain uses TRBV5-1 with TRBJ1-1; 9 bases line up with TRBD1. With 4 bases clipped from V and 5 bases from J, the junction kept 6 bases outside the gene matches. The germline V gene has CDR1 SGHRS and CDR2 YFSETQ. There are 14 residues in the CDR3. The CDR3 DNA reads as TGCGCCAGCAGCCCCGACAGGGGGACGACTGAAGCTTTCTTT. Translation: CASSPDRGTTEAFF.

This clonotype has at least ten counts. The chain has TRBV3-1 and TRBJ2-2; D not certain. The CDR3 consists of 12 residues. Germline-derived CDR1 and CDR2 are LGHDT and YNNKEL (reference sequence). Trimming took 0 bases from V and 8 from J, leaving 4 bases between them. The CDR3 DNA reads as TGTGCCAGCAGCCAAGAAGGGGGGGAGCTGTTTTTT. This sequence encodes CASSQEGGELFF.

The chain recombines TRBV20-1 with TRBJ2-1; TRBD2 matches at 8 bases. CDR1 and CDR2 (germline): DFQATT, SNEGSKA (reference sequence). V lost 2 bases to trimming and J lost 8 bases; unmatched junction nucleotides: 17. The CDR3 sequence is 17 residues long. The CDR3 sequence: CSARMGRTGGPRDEQFF. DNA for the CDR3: TGCAGTGCTAGAATGGGACGGACGGGGGGGCCTCGGGATGAGCAGTTCTTC.

CDR3 residues: CASSRRIYEQYF. CDR3 DNA: TGTGCCAGCAGTCGCAGAATTTACGAGCAGTACTTC. This chain links TRBV6-2 or TRBV6-3 with TRBJ2-7; no firm D call. The CDR3 spans 12 residues. The germline CDR1 and CDR2 sequences are MNHEY and SVGEGT. V was cut by 5 bases and J by 4 bases, with 9 bases left in between.

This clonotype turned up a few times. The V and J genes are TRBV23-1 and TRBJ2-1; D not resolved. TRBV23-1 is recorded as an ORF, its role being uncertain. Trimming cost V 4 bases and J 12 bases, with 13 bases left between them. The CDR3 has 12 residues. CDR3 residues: CASSLYLPGQFF. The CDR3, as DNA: TGCGCCAGCAGTCTTTATCTCCCCGGGCAGTTCTTC.

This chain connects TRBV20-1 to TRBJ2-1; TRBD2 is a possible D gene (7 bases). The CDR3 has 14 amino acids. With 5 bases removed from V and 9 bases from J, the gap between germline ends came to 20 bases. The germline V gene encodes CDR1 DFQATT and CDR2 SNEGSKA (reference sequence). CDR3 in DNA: TGCAGTGCTTACTGGGGGGGCCAGATAGGTGAGCAGTTCTTC. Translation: CSAYWGGQIGEQFF.

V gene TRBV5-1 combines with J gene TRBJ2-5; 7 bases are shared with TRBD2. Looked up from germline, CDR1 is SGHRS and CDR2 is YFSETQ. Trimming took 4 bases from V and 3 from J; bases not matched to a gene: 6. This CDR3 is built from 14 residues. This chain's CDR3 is CASSPGGTEETQYF. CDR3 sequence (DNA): TGCGCCAGCAGCCCGGGGGGAACGGAAGAGACCCAGTACTTC.

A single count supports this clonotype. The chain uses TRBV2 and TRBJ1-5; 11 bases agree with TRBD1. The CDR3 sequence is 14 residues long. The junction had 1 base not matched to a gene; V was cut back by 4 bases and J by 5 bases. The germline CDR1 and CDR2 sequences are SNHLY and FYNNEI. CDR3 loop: CASSGGQGDQPQHF. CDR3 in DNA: TGTGCCAGCAGTGGGGGACAGGGGGATCAGCCCCAGCATTTT.

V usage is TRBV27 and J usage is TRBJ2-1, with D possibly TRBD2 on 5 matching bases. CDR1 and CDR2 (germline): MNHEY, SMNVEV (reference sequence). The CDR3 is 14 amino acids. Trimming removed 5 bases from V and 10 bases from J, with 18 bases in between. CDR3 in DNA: TGTGCCAGCAGTCCCACCCTAGCTACCTGGGAGCAGTTCTTC. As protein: CASSPTLATWEQFF.

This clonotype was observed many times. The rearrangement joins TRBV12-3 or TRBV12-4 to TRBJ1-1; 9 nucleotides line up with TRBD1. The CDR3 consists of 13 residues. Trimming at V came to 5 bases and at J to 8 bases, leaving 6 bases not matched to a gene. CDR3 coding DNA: TGTGCCAGCAGTCCTCAGACAGGGGGGGAAGCTTTCTTT. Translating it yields CASSPQTGGEAFF.

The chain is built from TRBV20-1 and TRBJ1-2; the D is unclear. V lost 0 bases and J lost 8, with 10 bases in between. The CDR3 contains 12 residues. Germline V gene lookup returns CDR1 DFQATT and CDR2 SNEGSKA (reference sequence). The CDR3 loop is CSAREGTMGYTF. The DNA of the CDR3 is TGCAGTGCTAGAGAAGGTACTATGGGCTACACCTTC.

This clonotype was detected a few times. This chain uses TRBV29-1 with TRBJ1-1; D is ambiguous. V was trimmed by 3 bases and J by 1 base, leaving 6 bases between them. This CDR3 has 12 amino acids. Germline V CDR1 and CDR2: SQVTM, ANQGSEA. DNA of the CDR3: TGCAGCGTTGACGGGGAGAACACTGAAGCTTTCTTT. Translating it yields CSVDGENTEAFF. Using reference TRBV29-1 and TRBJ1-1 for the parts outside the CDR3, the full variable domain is SAVISQKPSRDICQRGTSLTIQCQVDSQVTMMFWYRQQPGQSLTLIATANQGSEATYESGFVIDKFPISRPNLTFSTLTVSNMSPEDSSIYLCSVDGENTEAFFGQGTRLTVV.

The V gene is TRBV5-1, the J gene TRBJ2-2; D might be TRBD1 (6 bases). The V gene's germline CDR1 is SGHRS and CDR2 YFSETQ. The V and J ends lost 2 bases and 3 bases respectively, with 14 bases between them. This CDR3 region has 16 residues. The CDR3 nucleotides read TGCGCCAGCAGCTTAACAGGGTGGGGAGACACCGGGGAGCTGTTTTTT. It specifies CASSLTGWGDTGELFF.

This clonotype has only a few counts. The CDR3 is CASSLQTGKFEKLFF. The CDR3 bases are TGTGCCAGCAGTCTCCAGACAGGAAAGTTTGAAAAACTGTTTTTT. The genes are TRBV12-3 or TRBV12-4 and TRBJ1-4; perhaps TRBD1 as D (6 bases). This CDR3 region has 15 residues. The germline V and J ends were trimmed by 5 bases and 7 bases, with 17 bases remaining between them.

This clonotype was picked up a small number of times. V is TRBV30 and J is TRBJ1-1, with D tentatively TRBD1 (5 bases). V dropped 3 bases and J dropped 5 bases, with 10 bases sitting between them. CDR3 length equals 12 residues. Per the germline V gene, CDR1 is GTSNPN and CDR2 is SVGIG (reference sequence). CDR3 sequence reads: CAWSRGWTEAFF. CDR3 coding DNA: TGTGCCTGGAGCCGGGGGTGGACTGAAGCTTTCTTT.

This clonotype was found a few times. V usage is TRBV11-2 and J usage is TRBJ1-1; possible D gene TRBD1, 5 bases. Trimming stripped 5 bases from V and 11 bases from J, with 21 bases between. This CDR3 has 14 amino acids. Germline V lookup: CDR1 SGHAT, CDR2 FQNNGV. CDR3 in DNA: TGTGCCAGCAGCCCCACCGGGGACGGGGTGTGGGCTTTCTTT. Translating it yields CASSPTGDGVWAFF.

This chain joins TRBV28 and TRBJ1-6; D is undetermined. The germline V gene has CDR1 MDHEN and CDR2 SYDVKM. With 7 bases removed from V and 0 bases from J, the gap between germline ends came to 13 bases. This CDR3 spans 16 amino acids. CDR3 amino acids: CASTSVRSSYNSPLHF. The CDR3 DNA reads TGTGCCAGCACCTCCGTGAGGAGCTCCTATAATTCACCCCTCCACTTT.

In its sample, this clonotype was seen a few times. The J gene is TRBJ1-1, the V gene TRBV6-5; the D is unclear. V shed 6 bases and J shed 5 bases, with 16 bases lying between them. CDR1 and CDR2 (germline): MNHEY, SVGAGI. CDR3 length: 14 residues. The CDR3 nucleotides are TGTGCCAGCAGCTCCGGGATCGGCGGGACTGAAGCTTTCTTT. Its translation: CASSSGIGGTEAFF.

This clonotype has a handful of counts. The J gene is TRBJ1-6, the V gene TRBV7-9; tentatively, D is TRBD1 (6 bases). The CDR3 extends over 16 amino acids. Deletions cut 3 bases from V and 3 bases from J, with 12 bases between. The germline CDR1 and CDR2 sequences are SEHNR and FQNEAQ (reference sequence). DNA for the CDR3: TGTGCCAGCAGCTTGAAGGGGGGGGTCTATAATTCACCCCTCCACTTT. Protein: CASSLKGGVYNSPLHF.

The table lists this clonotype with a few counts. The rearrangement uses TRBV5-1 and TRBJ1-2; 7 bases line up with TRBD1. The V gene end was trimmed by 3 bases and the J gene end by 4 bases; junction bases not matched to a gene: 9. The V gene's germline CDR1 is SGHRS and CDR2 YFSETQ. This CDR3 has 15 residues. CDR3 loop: CASSSGTARAYGYTF. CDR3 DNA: TGCGCCAGCAGCTCGGGGACAGCGCGCGCCTATGGCTACACCTTC. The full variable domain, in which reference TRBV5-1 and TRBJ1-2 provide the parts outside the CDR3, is KAGVTQTPRYLIKTRGQQVTLSCSPISGHRSVSWYQQTPGQGLQFLFEYFSETQRNKGNFPGRFSGRQFSNSRSEMNVSTLELGDSALYLCASSSGTARAYGYTFGSGTRLTVV.

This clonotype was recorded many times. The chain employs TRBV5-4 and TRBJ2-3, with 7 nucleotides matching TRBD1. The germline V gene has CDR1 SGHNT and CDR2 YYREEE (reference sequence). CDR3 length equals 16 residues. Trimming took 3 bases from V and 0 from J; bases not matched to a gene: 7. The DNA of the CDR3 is TGTGCCAGCAGCTCGGGACAGCTCAGAAGCACAGATACGCAGTATTTT. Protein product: CASSSGQLRSTDTQYF.

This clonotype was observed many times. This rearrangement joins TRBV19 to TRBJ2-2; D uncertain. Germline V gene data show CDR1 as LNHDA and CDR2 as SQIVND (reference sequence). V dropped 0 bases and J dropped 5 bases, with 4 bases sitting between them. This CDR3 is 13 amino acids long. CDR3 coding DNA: TGTGCCAGTAGTATAGACTGGACCGGGGAGCTGTTTTTT. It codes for CASSIDWTGELFF.